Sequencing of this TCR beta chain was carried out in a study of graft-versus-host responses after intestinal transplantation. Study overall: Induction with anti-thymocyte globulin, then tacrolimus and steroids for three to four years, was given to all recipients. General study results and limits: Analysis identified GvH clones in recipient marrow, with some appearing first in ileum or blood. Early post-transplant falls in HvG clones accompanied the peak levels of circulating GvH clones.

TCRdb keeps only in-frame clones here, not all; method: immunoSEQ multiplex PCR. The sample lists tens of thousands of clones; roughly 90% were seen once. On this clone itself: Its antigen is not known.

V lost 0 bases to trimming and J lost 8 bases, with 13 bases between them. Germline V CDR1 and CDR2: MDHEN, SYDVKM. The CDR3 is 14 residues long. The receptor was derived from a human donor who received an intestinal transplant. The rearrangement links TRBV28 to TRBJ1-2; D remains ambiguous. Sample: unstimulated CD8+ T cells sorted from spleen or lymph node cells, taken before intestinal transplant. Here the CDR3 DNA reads TGTGCCAGCAGTTTATGGGCCTCCGCCTTGGGCTACACCTTC. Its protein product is CASSLWASALGYTF.